A single sample is the source of the 24 T cell receptor beta chains below, sequenced in a study of T-cell reconstitution after alpha-beta-depleted transplantation in children listed by TCRdb under 2016. This sample's treatment or condition label indicates: allogeneic hematopoietic cell transplantation with graft depleted of TCRalphabeta T cells and CD19 B cells. Libraries were made using PCR. Sequenced using an Illumina HiSeq 2500. TCR libraries were prepared with molecular barcoding, using unique molecular identifiers to normalize TCRbeta repertoire quantification. TCRdb reprocessed the public reads (quality trimming at Q25 with fastp, clone calling with MiXCR) and kept in-frame beta chains. Under each unique CDR3 protein, matching rows form one entry showing the most common genes and DNA. For this sample there are about a million distinct CDR3 sequences; about 30% appear just once. Of the sample, over 25% falls within the top ten clones.

The sequenced sample was PBMCs, mostly from graft donor cells, obtained 360 days after TCRalphabeta/CD19-depleted stem cell transplant. The source is a boy less than two years old who had a stem cell transplant for SCID, so the T cells may come from the graft donor.

This chain joins TRBV29-1 and TRBJ2-7; the match to TRBD1 covers 7 bases. The J segment lost 4 bases and the V segment lost 4 bases, leaving 10 bases of the junction unmatched. The CDR3 has 14 amino acids. CDR1 is SQVTM and CDR2 is ANQGSEA in the germline V gene. The CDR3 DNA is TGCAGCGTTGGGGGGCCTTCGACAGGGTACGAGCAGTACTTC. It is translated as CSVGGPSTGYEQYF.

This clonotype turned up a few times. The V and J genes are TRBV29-1 and TRBJ2-3; 7 nucleotides agree with TRBD2. Germline CDR1 reads SQVTM; CDR2 reads ANQGSEA. The CDR3 sequence is 13 residues long. V was clipped by 4 bases and J by 3 bases; unmatched bases: 4. The CDR3 coding sequence is TGCAGCGTTGGTTCGGGAGGAACAGATACGCAGTATTTT. It is translated as CSVGSGGTDTQYF.

This clonotype was seen a few times. The V and J genes are TRBV20-1 and TRBJ2-3; 7 bases align to TRBD1. J gave up 0 bases and V 5 bases, and 5 bases lay outside the gene matches. This CDR3 is built from 14 residues. Looked up from germline, CDR1 is DFQATT and CDR2 is SNEGSKA (reference sequence). The CDR3 sequence is CSASDRTSTDTQYF. CDR3 sequence (DNA): TGCAGTGCTTCGGACAGGACCAGCACAGATACGCAGTATTTT.

The chain links TRBV5-1 to TRBJ2-7; D possibly uses TRBD1 or TRBD2 (5 bases each). Germline-derived CDR1 and CDR2 are SGHRS and YFSETQ. Trimming took 4 bases from V and 3 from J, leaving 20 bases between them. CDR3 length: 16 amino acids. The CDR3 nucleotides are TGCGCCAGCAGCCCAGGGAGAGGCCGTTTGAGCTACGAGCAGTACTTC. It codes for CASSPGRGRLSYEQYF.

This clonotype appeared a few times. The chain links TRBV12-3 or TRBV12-4 to TRBJ2-1, with D perhaps TRBD2 (6 bases). The CDR3 runs to 15 residues. The germline V and J ends were trimmed by 7 bases and 2 bases, with 15 bases remaining between them. The CDR3 DNA follows: TGTGCCAGCACCCAGAGGGACTTCCCCTACAATGAGCAGTTCTTC. Translating it yields CASTQRDFPYNEQFF.

V usage is TRBV5-6 and J usage is TRBJ2-3; a weak D match, TRBD2 (5 bases). CDR3 length: 16 amino acids. Trimming shortened V by 2 bases and J by 5 bases, and 18 bases separated the two germline ends. Germline CDR1 is SGHDT and CDR2 is YYEEEE. CDR3 sequence (DNA): TGTGCCAGCAGCTTCGATCCCGGGATACTAAGAGATACGCAGTATTTT. Protein: CASSFDPGILRDTQYF. Full variable domain (missing parts from reference TRBV5-6 and TRBJ2-3): DAGVTQSPTHLIKTRGQQVTLRCSPKSGHDTVSWYQQALGQGPQFIFQYYEEEERQRGNFPDRFSGHQFPNYSSELNVNALLLGDSALYLCASSFDPGILRDTQYFGPGTRLTVL.

This clonotype was picked up many times. The chain has TRBV29-1 and TRBJ2-1, with 12 bases matching TRBD2. CDR3 size: 16 residues. Trimming removed 0 bases from V and 8 bases from J; junction bases left unmatched: 8. Germline V gene data show CDR1 as SQVTM and CDR2 as ANQGSEA. In nucleotides, the CDR3 is TGCAGCGTTGAAGATCCTTGGACTAGCGGGGACCATGAGCAGTTCTTC. Translating it yields CSVEDPWTSGDHEQFF.

The chain links TRBV4-1 to TRBJ2-1, with 7 bases fitting TRBD2. Trimming took 1 base from V and 1 from J; bases not matched to a gene: 7. Germline lookup yields CDR1 MGHRA and CDR2 YSYEKL. CDR3 length: 17 amino acids. The CDR3 sequence is CASSQVGSGTSYNEQFF. As DNA, the CDR3 is TGCGCCAGCAGCCAAGTGGGCAGCGGGACTTCCTACAATGAGCAGTTCTTC.

The chain links TRBV28 to TRBJ1-1, with 7 bases lining up with TRBD1. J was trimmed by 5 bases and V by 5 bases; bases with no gene match: 11. From germline, CDR1 is MDHEN and CDR2 SYDVKM. This CDR3 is built from 15 residues. The CDR3 nucleotides are TGTGCCAGCAGTCCGTTGGGACAGTGGGGGACTGAAGCTTTCTTT. Its protein product is CASSPLGQWGTEAFF.

This chain connects TRBV9 to TRBJ2-1, with 12 nucleotides matching TRBD2. CDR3 length: 17 residues. V dropped 3 bases and J dropped 8; count of bases not matched to a gene: 12. Germline CDR1 is SGDLS and CDR2 is YYNGEE. The CDR3 is CASSAVALGLAGDEQFF. CDR3 DNA sequence: TGTGCCAGCAGCGCAGTAGCCCTGGGACTAGCGGGTGATGAGCAGTTCTTC.

The V call is TRBV7-2, the J call TRBJ2-3; 12 bases agree with TRBD2. This CDR3 has 16 amino acids. The V and J ends lost 5 bases and 2 bases, in that order; junction bases with no gene match: 5. Germline V gene sequence: CDR1 SGHTA, CDR2 FQGNSA. For the CDR3, the DNA is TGTGCCAGCAGCCGGACTAGCGGGGCAAACACAGATACGCAGTATTTT. Translation gives CASSRTSGANTDTQYF.

V and J are TRBV5-1 and TRBJ2-7, with D tentatively TRBD1 (5 bases). There are 14 residues in the CDR3. Trimming shortened V by 3 bases and J by 0 bases, and 10 bases separated the two germline ends. CDR1 and CDR2 from the germline V gene are SGHRS and YFSETQ. DNA of the CDR3: TGCGCCAGCAGCTATTCCAGGGCCTCCTACGAGCAGTACTTC. Protein sequence: CASSYSRASYEQYF.

The CDR3 sequence: CASSREGLAVNNEQFF. The CDR3 bases are TGCGCCAGCAGTCGAGAGGGACTAGCGGTTAACAATGAGCAGTTCTTC. This rearrangement joins TRBV5-1 to TRBJ2-1, with 11 nucleotides matching TRBD2. There are 16 residues in the CDR3. Germline V gives CDR1 SGHRS, CDR2 YFSETQ. V gave up 5 bases and J gave up 5 bases; unmatched junction bases: 9.

This clonotype was observed a handful of times. CDR3 loop: CAISVDRVETQYF. DNA of the CDR3: TGTGCCATCAGTGTCGACAGGGTCGAGACCCAGTACTTC. The rearrangement links TRBV10-3 to TRBJ2-5, with 7 nucleotides matching TRBD1. The germline V gene has CDR1 ENHRY and CDR2 SYGVKD. This CDR3 is 13 amino acids long. Trimming cost V 4 bases and J 5 bases; bases outside gene matches: 4.

The rearrangement joins TRBV20-1 to TRBJ1-2; TRBD1 aligns across 7 bases. Trimming at V came to 1 base and at J to 3 bases, leaving 5 bases not matched to a gene. This CDR3 contains 14 residues. Germline assignment: CDR1 DFQATT and CDR2 SNEGSKA (reference sequence). The CDR3 region has the DNA TGCAGTGCTAGAGGGGACAGCCCCGACTATGGCTACACCTTC. Translating gives CSARGDSPDYGYTF.

This clonotype has a handful of counts. The chain has TRBV12-3 or TRBV12-4 and TRBJ2-5, with a weak D call TRBD2 (6 bases). The CDR3 has 14 residues. Trimming shortened V by 2 bases and J by 3 bases, and 10 bases separated the two germline ends. The CDR3 spells CASSLSGTEETQYF. For the CDR3, the DNA is TGTGCCAGCAGTTTATCCGGGACTGAAGAGACCCAGTACTTC.

The chain combines TRBV7-2 with TRBJ2-7; TRBD1 aligns across 9 bases. In germline, CDR1 is SGHTA, CDR2 FQGNSA. The CDR3 runs to 14 residues. Unmatched junction bases numbered 5, after V lost 1 base and J lost 7 bases. This chain's CDR3 is CASSLGPGTGEQYF. DNA of the CDR3: TGTGCCAGCAGCTTAGGCCCAGGGACAGGGGAGCAGTACTTC. Combining the CDR3 with reference TRBV7-2 and TRBJ2-7 gives the whole variable domain GAGVSQSPSNKVTEKGKDVELRCDPISGHTALYWYRQSLGQGLEFLIYFQGNSAPDKSGLPSDRFSAERTGGSVSTLTIQRTQQEDSAVYLCASSLGPGTGEQYFGPGTRLTVT.

This clonotype was found a few times. The CDR3: CASSPGANSPLHF. For the CDR3, the DNA is TGTGCCAGCAGCCCTGGGGCCAATTCACCCCTCCACTTT. The chain employs TRBV18 and TRBJ1-6; weak D call: TRBD1 (5 bases). Germline CDR1 and CDR2: KGHSH and LQKENI. The CDR3 is made up of 13 amino acids. V dropped 8 bases and J dropped 7 bases, with 12 bases sitting between them.

The genes are TRBV20-1 and TRBJ2-2; D gene uncertain. Germline V gene lookup returns CDR1 DFQATT and CDR2 SNEGSKA (reference sequence). The CDR3 is 16 residues long. The V and J ends lost 3 bases and 5 bases respectively, with 19 bases between them. CDR3 loop: CSARSQISYLTGELFF. DNA for the CDR3: TGCAGTGCTAGGAGTCAAATCTCATACCTAACCGGGGAGCTGTTTTTT.

Only a few counts were recorded for this clonotype. The rearrangement joins TRBV6-5 to TRBJ2-1; D may be TRBD1 (6 bases). The CDR3 is 15 residues long. Trimming removed 2 bases from V and 8 bases from J, with 16 bases in between. From germline, CDR1 is MNHEY and CDR2 SVGAGI. Here the CDR3 DNA reads TGTGCCAGCAGTTACCAATCCCGGGACATCGATGAGCAGTTCTTC. Protein product: CASSYQSRDIDEQFF.

The rearrangement joins TRBV20-1 to TRBJ1-5, with D maybe TRBD1 (6 bases). The CDR3 totals 12 residues. Trimming removed 0 bases at V and 15 bases at J, with 15 bases between. Germline-derived CDR1 and CDR2 are DFQATT and SNEGSKA (reference sequence). The CDR3 DNA reads as TGCAGTGCTAGAGATGTACAGGGTGGTGCGCATTTT. This gives the protein CSARDVQGGAHF.

This clonotype was counted a few times. The genes are TRBV5-1 and TRBJ2-7; maybe TRBD1 (5 bases). CDR1 and CDR2 (germline): SGHRS, YFSETQ. Trimming stripped 0 bases from V and 2 bases from J, with 9 bases between. The length of the CDR3 is 14 residues. CDR3 nucleotides: TGCGCCAGCAGCTTGGTGACAGTCCCCTACGAGCAGTACTTC. The encoded protein is CASSLVTVPYEQYF.

This clonotype was counted only a few times. This sequence joins TRBV29-1 and TRBJ2-7; weak D call: TRBD1 (6 bases). Germline loops: CDR1 SQVTM, CDR2 ANQGSEA. Trimming removed 6 bases at V and 2 bases at J, with 11 bases between. CDR3 size: 12 residues. CDR3 amino acids: CSVRQVPYEQYF. As DNA, the CDR3 is TGCAGCGTCCGACAGGTCCCCTACGAGCAGTACTTC.

In its sample, this clonotype was seen many times. V gene TRBV6-5 combines with J gene TRBJ1-1; unclear D gene. The ends were cut back, 3 bases at V and 2 bases at J, with 13 bases in the middle. Germline-derived CDR1 and CDR2 are MNHEY and SVGAGI. This CDR3 has 15 amino acids. CDR3 sequence: CASSYSRALNTEAFF. The DNA for the CDR3 is TGTGCCAGCAGTTATAGCCGGGCCCTAAACACTGAAGCTTTCTTT.